This TCR beta chain emerged from a study of spatial heterogeneity in lung cancer (dated by TCRdb to between 2018 and 2021). About the investigation overall: Beta-chain transcripts were consistently detected in greater numbers than alpha-chain transcripts, which likely reflected higher beta-chain transcript abundance. In the raw uncorrected reads, each unique combination of TCR and UMI appeared on average more than ten times. In non-small cell lung cancer, the study quantitatively compared TCR alpha and beta repertoires across several tumor regions, matched nontumor lung, and blood. Nonsynonymous mutation counts, determined by whole-exome sequencing of tumor tissue, were related to features of the TCR repertoire. Both alpha and beta chains were TCR-sequenced in hundreds of tumor regions, approximately 68 matched nontumor lung samples and around 54 PBMC samples obtained at surgery. What the research found in general, with its limitations: Additional single-cell paired TCR alpha and beta sequencing was considered necessary to confirm, at a functional level, the hypothesis that regional TCRs recognize regional mutations. Ubiquitous expanded tumor TCRs showed up in blood more often at tumor resection than at routine follow-up.

The time point tag for this specimen amounts to: sample taken at primary tumor resection. For TCR sequencing, whole RNA was extracted from tumor and nontumor lung tissue, or from cryopreserved PBMC samples, and no cell sorting was done. Donors were 72 patients with early-stage, untreated non-small cell lung cancer from the lung TRACERx cohort. Only patients with enough RNA available from two or more tumor regions were chosen for TCR sequencing. Libraries were prepared through 5' RACE. This sample was sequenced with a NextSeq 500. The TCR library protocol attached a unique molecular identifier to each TCR cDNA molecule to allow correction of PCR and sequencing errors. Under the source paper's analysis protocol: TCR identification, UMI-based error correction and CDR3 extraction were all carried out with Decombinator tools. TCRs above a frequency of 2 per 1,000, corresponding to the top 1% of the tumor frequency distribution, were defined as expanded. Renyi diversity was calculated using the R vegan package after each repertoire was subsampled 100 times to 5,000 TCRs. CDR3 similarity networks were built from amino acid triplet string-kernel similarity, with CDR3s being connected when pairwise similarity was above 0.82. Through fastp at Q25 and MiXCR, TCRdb rebuilt clones from the public reads, retaining in-frame beta chains. Each record represents a unique CDR3 protein, reported with the most common genes and DNA among its rows. V and J calls and clone size were set by TCRdb, not the authors. The sample table lists 60,000 to 90,000 distinct CDR3 sequences, roughly 13% of them with a count of one. The top ten hold more than 5.5% of the sample.

On this clonotype: This receptor's antigen is unknown. There are no base qualities to consult, and no much larger clone falls within one base.

Here V drops 4 bases and J drops 0 bases, and the junction holds 5 bases not matched to any gene. The CDR3, cysteine through phenylalanine, is 18 amino acids long. The entry retains the CDR3 DNA only, 54 bases that are in frame from base 1. Reading the germline V gene gives CDR1 SQVTM and CDR2 ANQGSEA. The sequences come from PBMCs, collected at surgery. Here the chain combines TRBV29-1 and TRBJ2-2, and 16 junctional nucleotides match TRBD2. The sequence derives from a male donor with early-stage non-small cell lung cancer. In nucleotides, the sequence is TGCAGCGTTGGCCCGGGACTAGCGGGAGGGCCGAACACCGGGGAGCTGTTTTTT. It codes for CSVGPGLAGGPNTGELFF.